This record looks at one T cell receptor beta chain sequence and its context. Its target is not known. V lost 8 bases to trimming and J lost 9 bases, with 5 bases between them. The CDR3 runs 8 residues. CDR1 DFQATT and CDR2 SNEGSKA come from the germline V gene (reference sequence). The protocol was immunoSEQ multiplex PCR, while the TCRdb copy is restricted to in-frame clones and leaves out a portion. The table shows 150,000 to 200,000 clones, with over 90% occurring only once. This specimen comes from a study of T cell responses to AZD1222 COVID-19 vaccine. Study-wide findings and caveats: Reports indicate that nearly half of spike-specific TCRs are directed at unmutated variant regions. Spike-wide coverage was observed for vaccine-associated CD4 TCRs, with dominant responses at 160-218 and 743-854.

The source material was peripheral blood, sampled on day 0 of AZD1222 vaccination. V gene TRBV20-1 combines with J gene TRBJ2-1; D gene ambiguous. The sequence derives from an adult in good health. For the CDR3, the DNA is TGCAGTATCGGTGAGCAGTTCTTC. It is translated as CSIGEQFF.